This T cell receptor beta chain was sequenced in a study of T cell clones after liver transplantation. Study background: Liver transplant recipients had immunosuppression withdrawal attempted within 2 years. As an antigen-independent comparator, third-party-reactive TCRbeta sequences came from pre-transplant mixed lymphocyte reactions.

Sequencing was performed with immunoSEQ multiplex PCR; in TCRdb, only in-frame clones are kept and a portion is missing. The sample lists some 120,000 clones, roughly nine tenths occurring once. Unstimulated PBMCs were sorted into CD3+CD4+ and CD3+CD8+ populations. Germline CDR1 is SGHNT and CDR2 is YYREEE (reference sequence). V was cut by 4 bases and J by 4 bases, with 24 bases left in between. The CDR3 runs 18 residues. The TCR sequence derives from a human patient who received a liver transplant. Some T cells could come from the graft donor. The input for sequencing was CD4+ T cells from blood, taken 12 months after liver transplant. V is TRBV5-4 and J is TRBJ1-3; TRBD1 is a possible D gene (5 bases). CDR3 sequence (DNA): TGTGCCAGCAGCGTGGGATCACCGCGTGGGGGGTACGGAAACACCATATATTTT. Its protein product is CASSVGSPRGGYGNTIYF.